The 14 T cell receptor beta chains given below trace back to one sample, sequenced in a study of blood T cell repertoires in COVID-19. TCRdb keeps only in-frame clones here, not all; method: immunoSEQ multiplex PCR. Among around 620,000 clones, around 89% were seen once, and the ten largest hold approximately 0.3%. Sequencing was performed on peripheral blood. The receptors were sampled from a young woman with acute or convalescent COVID-19.

About this clone itself: Different DNA sequences within this sample yield the same CDR3. The J gene is TRBJ2-5, the V gene TRBV12-3 or TRBV12-4; D gene uncertain. This CDR3 region has 11 residues. V was clipped by 6 bases and J by 1 base, with 3 bases between them. In DNA form, the CDR3 reads TGTGCCAGCAGCCTCCAAGAGACCCAGTACTTC. This sequence encodes CASSLQETQYF.

The genes are TRBV5-5 and TRBJ1-2, with D possibly matching TRBD1 (6 bases). Trimming took 2 bases from V and 6 from J, leaving 20 bases between them. There are 16 residues in the CDR3. CDR1 SGHKS and CDR2 YYEKEE come from the germline V gene (reference sequence). Here the CDR3 DNA reads TGTGCCAGCAGCTTCGGACGACAAGGGGGGGCTAATGGCTACACCTTC. This sequence encodes CASSFGRQGGANGYTF.

J is TRBJ1-1 and V is TRBV9, with TRBD1 identical over 9 bases. The V segment lost 0 bases and the J segment 2 bases; nucleotides outside the gene matches: 5. This CDR3 region has 16 residues. Germline lookup yields CDR1 SGDLS and CDR2 YYNGEE. The CDR3 region is CASSVDGTGLNTEAFF. The CDR3 DNA follows: TGTGCCAGCAGCGTAGATGGGACAGGGTTAAACACTGAAGCTTTCTTT.

The chain is built from TRBV4-1 and TRBJ1-2, with TRBD1 matching 10 bases. The length of the CDR3 is 15 residues. The germline CDR1 and CDR2 sequences are MGHRA and YSYEKL. Trimming at V came to 4 bases and at J to 6 bases, leaving 8 bases not matched to a gene. The CDR3 protein is CASSLGGGTGDGYTF. The CDR3 region has the DNA TGCGCCAGCAGCCTTGGGGGCGGGACAGGGGATGGCTACACCTTC.

This chain links TRBV14 with TRBJ2-3, with 7 bases aligning to TRBD2. In germline, CDR1 is SGHDN, CDR2 FVKESK. The CDR3 contains 16 residues. V lost 0 bases to trimming and J lost 2 bases; unmatched junction nucleotides: 5. The CDR3 DNA is TGTGCCAGCAGCCAAGACAACGGGGGGAACACAGATACGCAGTATTTT. It encodes CASSQDNGGNTDTQYF. The whole variable domain, remainder taken from reference TRBV14 and TRBJ2-3, is EAGVTQFPSHSVIEKGQTVTLRCDPISGHDNLYWYRRVMGKEIKFLLHFVKESKQDESGMPNNRFLAERTGGTYSTLKVQPAELEDSGVYFCASSQDNGGNTDTQYFGPGTRLTVL.

This sequence joins TRBV6-5 and TRBJ1-2; D unclear. CDR3 length: 12 amino acids. The germline V gene encodes CDR1 MNHEY and CDR2 SVGAGI. For the CDR3, the DNA is TGTGGCTATGAGGGAAATCACTATGGCTACACCTTC. Translating gives CGYEGNHYGYTF.

The chain recombines TRBV6-2 or TRBV6-3 with TRBJ2-1, with TRBD2 identical over 13 bases. Germline loops: CDR1 MNHEY, CDR2 SVGEGT. This CDR3 has 20 amino acids. Losses at the gene ends were 2 bases for V and 2 bases for J; bases not matched to a gene: 12. The chain's CDR3 is CASSYDPATSGGITYNEQFF. DNA for the CDR3: TGTGCCAGCAGTTACGACCCCGCGACTAGCGGGGGGATAACCTACAATGAGCAGTTCTTC.

The chain carries TRBV11-2 and TRBJ1-5, with TRBD1 matching over 7 bases. This CDR3 has 14 amino acids. V lost 5 bases to trimming and J lost 1 base; unmatched junction nucleotides: 2. CDR1 is SGHAT, CDR2 FQNNGV, per germline. The CDR3 DNA is TGTGCCAGCAGCCCAGGGGGGAGCAATCAGCCCCAGCATTTT. This codes for CASSPGGSNQPQHF. The variable domain in full, completed from reference TRBV11-2 and TRBJ1-5, reads EAGVAQSPRYKIIEKRQSVAFWCNPISGHATLYWYQQILGQGPKLLIQFQNNGVVDDSQLPKDRFSAERLKGVDSTLKIQPAKLEDSAVYLCASSPGGSNQPQHFGDGTRLSIL.

For this clone: Other DNA sequences within the sample encode an identical CDR3. V and J are TRBV5-4 and TRBJ1-1, with D possibly being TRBD1 (6 bases). This CDR3 has 12 residues. The germline V and J ends were trimmed by 1 base and 5 bases, with 6 bases remaining between them. CDR1 is SGHNT, CDR2 YYREEE, per germline (reference sequence). The CDR3 loop is CASSLTGTEAFF. CDR3 in DNA: TGTGCCAGCAGCTTGACAGGGACTGAAGCTTTCTTT.

The chain carries TRBV5-4 and TRBJ2-5; TRBD1 matches at 7 bases. The CDR3 sequence is 14 residues long. Germline V gene lookup returns CDR1 SGHNT and CDR2 YYREEE (reference sequence). J was trimmed by 5 bases and V by 7 bases; bases with no gene match: 11. CDR3 protein: CASRRQGPVETQYF. Written as DNA, the CDR3 is TGTGCCAGCCGTCGACAGGGACCGGTGGAGACCCAGTACTTC.

The V gene is TRBV14, the J gene TRBJ1-3; TRBD1 aligns across 7 bases. With V trimmed by 5 bases and J by 4 bases, 11 bases remained unmatched. The CDR3 has 16 amino acids. Germline V gives CDR1 SGHDN, CDR2 FVKESK. The CDR3 sequence is CASSAHRGVLGNTIYF. In nucleotides, the CDR3 is TGTGCCAGCAGCGCCCACAGGGGAGTCCTAGGAAACACCATATATTTT.

The J gene is TRBJ1-1, the V gene TRBV7-9; D is uncertain. The germline gives CDR1 SEHNR, CDR2 FQNEAQ (reference sequence). The CDR3 length is 10 residues. The CDR3 region has the DNA TGTTTTTCCGGGGACACTGAAGCTTTCTTT. Protein: CFSGDTEAFF.

This sequence joins TRBV7-3 and TRBJ2-7; D may be TRBD2 (7 bases). CDR3 length: 15 residues. V dropped 4 bases and J dropped 2 bases, with 15 bases sitting between them. The germline V gene has CDR1 SGHTA and CDR2 FQGTGA. The CDR3 DNA follows: TGTGCCAGCAGCTCCGGTACAGGGAGGGCCTACGAGCAGTACTTC. This encodes CASSSGTGRAYEQYF.

V gene TRBV7-2 combines with J gene TRBJ2-7; 11 positions match TRBD1. Germline assignment: CDR1 SGHTA and CDR2 FQGNSA. V was pared by 1 base and J by 3 bases, with 8 bases of the junction left unmatched. This CDR3 contains 17 residues. CDR3 loop: CASSLGRPGQGVYEQYF. CDR3 bases: TGTGCCAGCAGCTTAGGTCGACCGGGACAGGGGGTCTACGAGCAGTACTTC.